These 5 T cell receptor beta chains came from one sample sequenced in a study of T cells in Graves' hyperthyroidism and ophthalmopathy. Researchers amplified the TCR beta CDR3 regions from RNA transcripts. In the first-round RT-PCR of the TCR CDR3, the HTBI primer set was used. TCRdb ran MiXCR on the multiplex PCR reads and lists one entry per CDR3 protein. The top ten clones hold approximately 8.2% of a sample with some 510,000 distinct CDR3 sequences, about 43% of them seen once. The sample comprised peripheral blood or thyroid tissue (not recorded which). The receptors were gathered from a woman between 18 and 29 years old with Graves' hyperthyroidism.

This clonotype was seen many times. V usage is TRBV7-8 and J usage is TRBJ1-2, with D uncertain. The V gene lost 1 base and the J gene lost 2 bases, with 11 bases spanning the gap. This CDR3 is 15 amino acids long. Germline V gives CDR1 SGHVS, CDR2 FQNEAQ. The CDR3: CASSLVSAANYGYTF. For the CDR3, the DNA is TGTGCCAGCAGCTTAGTCTCAGCAGCAAACTATGGCTACACCTTC.

The chain couples TRBV7-9 to TRBJ1-3; D is perhaps TRBD1 (5 bases). CDR1 is SEHNR and CDR2 is FQNEAQ in the germline V gene (reference sequence). The CDR3 contains 16 residues. The V and J ends lost 1 base and 0 bases respectively, with 10 bases between them. The CDR3 protein is CASSLVGHFSGNTIYF. The CDR3 DNA sequence: TGTGCCAGCAGCTTAGTCGGACATTTCTCTGGAAACACCATATATTTT.

CDR3 region: CASSEGAREKLFF. The DNA for the CDR3 is TGTGCCAGCTCAGAGGGGGCCCGTGAAAAACTGTTTTTT. The chain links TRBV25-1 to TRBJ1-4; the match to TRBD1 covers 7 bases. This CDR3 spans 13 amino acids. Per germline, CDR1 MGHDK and CDR2 SYGVNS. V shed 8 bases, J shed 7 bases, and the junction held 7 bases outside the gene matches.

J is TRBJ1-3 and V is TRBV7-2; D remains ambiguous. V was shortened by 5 bases and J by 1 base, with 15 bases between the two germline ends. The CDR3 totals 16 residues. Germline values: CDR1 SGHTA, CDR2 FQGNSA. For the CDR3, the DNA is TGTGCCAGCAGCCAAGCTTTGGGAATTTCTGGAAACACCATATATTTT. Protein sequence: CASSQALGISGNTIYF.

In its sample, this clonotype was seen a few times. The chain has TRBV19 and TRBJ1-6; 8 positions match TRBD1. The J segment lost 10 bases and the V segment lost 3 bases, leaving 8 bases of the junction unmatched. The length of the CDR3 is 15 residues. The germline gives CDR1 LNHDA, CDR2 SQIVND (reference sequence). In DNA, the CDR3 is TGTGCCAGTAGTATGATGACAGGGGAAGGCTCACCCCTCCACTTT. It specifies CASSMMTGEGSPLHF.